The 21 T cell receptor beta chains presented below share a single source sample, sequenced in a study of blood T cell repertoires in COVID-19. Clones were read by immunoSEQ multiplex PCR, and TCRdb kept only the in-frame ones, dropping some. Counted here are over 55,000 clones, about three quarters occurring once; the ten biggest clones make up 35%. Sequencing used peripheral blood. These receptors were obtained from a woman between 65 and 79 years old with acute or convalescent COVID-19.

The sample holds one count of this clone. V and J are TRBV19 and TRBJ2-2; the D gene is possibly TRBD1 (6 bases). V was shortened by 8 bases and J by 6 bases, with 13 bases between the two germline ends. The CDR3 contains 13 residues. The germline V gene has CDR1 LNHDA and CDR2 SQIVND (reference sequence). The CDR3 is CASLSGVSGELFF. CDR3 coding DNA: TGTGCCAGTCTTTCAGGGGTTTCCGGGGAGCTGTTTTTT.

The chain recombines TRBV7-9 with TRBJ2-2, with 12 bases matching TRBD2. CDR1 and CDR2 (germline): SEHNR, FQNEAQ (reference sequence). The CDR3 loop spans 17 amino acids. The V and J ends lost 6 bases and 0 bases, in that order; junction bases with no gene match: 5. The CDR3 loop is CASRYPSGGANTGELFF. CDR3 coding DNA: TGTGCCAGCAGGTACCCTAGCGGGGGGGCGAACACCGGGGAGCTGTTTTTT.

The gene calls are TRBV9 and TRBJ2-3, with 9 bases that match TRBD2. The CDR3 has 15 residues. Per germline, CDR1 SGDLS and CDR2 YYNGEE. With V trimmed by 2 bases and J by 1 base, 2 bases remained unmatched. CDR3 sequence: CASSVSGGRTDTQYF. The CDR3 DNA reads TGTGCCAGCAGCGTTAGCGGGGGACGCACAGATACGCAGTATTTT.

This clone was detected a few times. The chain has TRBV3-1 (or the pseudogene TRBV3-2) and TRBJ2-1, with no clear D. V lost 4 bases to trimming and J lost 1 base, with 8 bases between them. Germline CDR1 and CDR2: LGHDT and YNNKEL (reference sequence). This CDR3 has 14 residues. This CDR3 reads CASSPEISYNEQFF. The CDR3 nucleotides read TGTGCCAGCAGCCCAGAAATATCCTACAATGAGCAGTTCTTC.

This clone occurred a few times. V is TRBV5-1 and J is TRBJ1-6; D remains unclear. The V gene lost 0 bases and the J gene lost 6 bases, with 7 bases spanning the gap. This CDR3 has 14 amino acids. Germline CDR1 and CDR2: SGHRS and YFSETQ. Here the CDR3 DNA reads TGCGCCAGCAGCTTGGCCGGGGTTAATTCACCCCTCCACTTT. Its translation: CASSLAGVNSPLHF. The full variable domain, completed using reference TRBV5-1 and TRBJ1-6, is KAGVTQTPRYLIKTRGQQVTLSCSPISGHRSVSWYQQTPGQGLQFLFEYFSETQRNKGNFPGRFSGRQFSNSRSEMNVSTLELGDSALYLCASSLAGVNSPLHFGNGTRLTVT.

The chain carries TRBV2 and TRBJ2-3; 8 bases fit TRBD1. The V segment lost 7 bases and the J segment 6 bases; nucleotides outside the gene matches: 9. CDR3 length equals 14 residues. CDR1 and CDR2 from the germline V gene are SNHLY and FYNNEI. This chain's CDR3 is CASILQGGSDTQYF. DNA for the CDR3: TGTGCCAGCATCCTACAGGGGGGTTCGGATACGCAGTATTTT. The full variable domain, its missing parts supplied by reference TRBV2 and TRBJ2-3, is EPEVTQTPSHQVTQMGQEVILRCVPISNHLYFYWYRQILGQKVEFLVSFYNNEISEKSEIFDDQFSVERPDGSNFTLKIRSTKLEDSAMYFCASILQGGSDTQYFGPGTRLTVL.

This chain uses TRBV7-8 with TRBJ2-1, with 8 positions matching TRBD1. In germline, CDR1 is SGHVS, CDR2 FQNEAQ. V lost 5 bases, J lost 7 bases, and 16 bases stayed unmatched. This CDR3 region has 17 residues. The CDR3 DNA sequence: TGTGCCAGCAGCCAGGGGGCGGGTTTCAGATCTGGGAATGAGCAGTTCTTC. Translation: CASSQGAGFRSGNEQFF.

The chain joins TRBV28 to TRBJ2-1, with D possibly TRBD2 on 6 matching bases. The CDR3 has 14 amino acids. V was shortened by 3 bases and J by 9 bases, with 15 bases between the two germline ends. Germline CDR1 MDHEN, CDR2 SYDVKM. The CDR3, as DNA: TGTGCCAGCAGTTTTAGGTCCGGGACTGCTGAGCAGTTCTTC. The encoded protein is CASSFRSGTAEQFF.

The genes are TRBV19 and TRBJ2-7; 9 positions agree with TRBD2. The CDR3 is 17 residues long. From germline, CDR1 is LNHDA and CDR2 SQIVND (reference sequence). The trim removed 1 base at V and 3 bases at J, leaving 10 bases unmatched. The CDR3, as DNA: TGTGCCAGTAGTATAGCCCACCCTAGCGGGAAGGTCTACGAGCAGTACTTC. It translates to CASSIAHPSGKVYEQYF.

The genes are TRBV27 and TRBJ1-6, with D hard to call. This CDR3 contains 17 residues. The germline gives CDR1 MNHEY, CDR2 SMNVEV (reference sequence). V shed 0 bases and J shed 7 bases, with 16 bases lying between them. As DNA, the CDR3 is TGTGCCAGCAGTTTATCGATCCAGGAAGCTTGGAATTCACCCCTCCACTTT. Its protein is CASSLSIQEAWNSPLHF.

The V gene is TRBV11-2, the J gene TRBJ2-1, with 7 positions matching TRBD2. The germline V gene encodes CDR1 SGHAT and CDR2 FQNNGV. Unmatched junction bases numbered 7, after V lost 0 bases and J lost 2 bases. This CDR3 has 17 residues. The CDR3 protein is CASSLDRAGRAYNEQFF. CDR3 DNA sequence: TGTGCCAGCAGCTTAGATCGGGCAGGGAGGGCCTACAATGAGCAGTTCTTC. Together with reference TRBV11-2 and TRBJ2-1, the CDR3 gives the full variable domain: EAGVAQSPRYKIIEKRQSVAFWCNPISGHATLYWYQQILGQGPKLLIQFQNNGVVDDSQLPKDRFSAERLKGVDSTLKIQPAKLEDSAVYLCASSLDRAGRAYNEQFFGPGTRLTVL.

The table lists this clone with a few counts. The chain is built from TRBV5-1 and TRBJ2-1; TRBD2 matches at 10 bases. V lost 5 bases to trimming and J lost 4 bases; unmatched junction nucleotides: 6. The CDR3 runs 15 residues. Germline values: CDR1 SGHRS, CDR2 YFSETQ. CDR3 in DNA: TGCGCCAGCAGGTTAGCGGGAGGATGGTACAATGAGCAGTTCTTC. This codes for CASRLAGGWYNEQFF.

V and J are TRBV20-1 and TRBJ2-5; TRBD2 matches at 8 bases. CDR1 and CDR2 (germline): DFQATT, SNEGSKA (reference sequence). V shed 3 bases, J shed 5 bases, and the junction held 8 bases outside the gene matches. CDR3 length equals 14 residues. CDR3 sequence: CSASAGTRRETQYF. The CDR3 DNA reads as TGCAGTGCTAGTGCCGGGACTAGGAGGGAGACCCAGTACTTC.

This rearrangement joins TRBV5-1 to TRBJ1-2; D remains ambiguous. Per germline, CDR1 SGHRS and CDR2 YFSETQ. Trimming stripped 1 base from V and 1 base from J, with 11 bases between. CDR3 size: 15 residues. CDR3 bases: TGCGCCAGCAGCTTGAGCCAGGCCGTTAACTATGGCTACACCTTC. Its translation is CASSLSQAVNYGYTF.

CDR3 sequence (DNA): TGTGCCAGCAGCTCGATGACAGGGCGTTACGAGCAGTACTTC. Amino acid sequence: CASSSMTGRYEQYF. The V call is TRBV5-5, the J call TRBJ2-7, with 7 bases aligning to TRBD1. Germline V lookup: CDR1 SGHKS, CDR2 YYEKEE (reference sequence). The trim removed 3 bases at V and 4 bases at J, leaving 7 bases unmatched. The CDR3 is made up of 14 amino acids. Full variable domain (missing parts from reference TRBV5-5 and TRBJ2-7): DAGVTQSPTHLIKTRGQQVTLRCSPISGHKSVSWYQQVLGQGPQFIFQYYEKEERGRGNFPDRFSARQFPNYSSELNVNALLLGDSALYLCASSSMTGRYEQYFGPGTRLTVT.

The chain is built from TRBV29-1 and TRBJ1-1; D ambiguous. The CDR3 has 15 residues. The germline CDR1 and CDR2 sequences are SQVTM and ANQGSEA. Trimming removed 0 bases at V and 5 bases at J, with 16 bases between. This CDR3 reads CSVEDEFRGGTEAFF. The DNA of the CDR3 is TGCAGCGTTGAAGATGAGTTCCGCGGAGGAACTGAAGCTTTCTTT.

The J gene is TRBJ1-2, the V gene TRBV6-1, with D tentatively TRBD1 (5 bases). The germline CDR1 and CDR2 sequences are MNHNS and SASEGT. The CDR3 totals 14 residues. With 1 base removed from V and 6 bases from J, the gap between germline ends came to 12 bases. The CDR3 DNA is TGTGCCAGCAGTGAAGGACAGCGATGGGATGGCTACACCTTC. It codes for CASSEGQRWDGYTF.

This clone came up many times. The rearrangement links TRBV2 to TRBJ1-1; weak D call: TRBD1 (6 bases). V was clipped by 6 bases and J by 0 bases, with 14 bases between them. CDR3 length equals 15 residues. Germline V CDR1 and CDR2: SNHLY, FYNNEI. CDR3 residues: CASRRTGHMNTEAFF. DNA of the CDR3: TGTGCCAGCAGGAGAACGGGACACATGAACACTGAAGCTTTCTTT.

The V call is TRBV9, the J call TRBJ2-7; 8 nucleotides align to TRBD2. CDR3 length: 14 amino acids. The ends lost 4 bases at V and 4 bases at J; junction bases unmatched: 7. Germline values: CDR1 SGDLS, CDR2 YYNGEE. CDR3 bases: TGTGCCAGCAGCCCCGGGGGGGAGTGGTACGAGCAGTACTTC. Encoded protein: CASSPGGEWYEQYF.

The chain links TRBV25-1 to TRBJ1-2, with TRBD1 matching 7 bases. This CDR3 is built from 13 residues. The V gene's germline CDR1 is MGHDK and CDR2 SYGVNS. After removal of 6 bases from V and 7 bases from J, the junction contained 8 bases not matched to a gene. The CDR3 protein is CASRMTGIGGYTF. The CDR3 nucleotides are TGTGCCAGCAGAATGACAGGGATCGGTGGCTACACCTTC.

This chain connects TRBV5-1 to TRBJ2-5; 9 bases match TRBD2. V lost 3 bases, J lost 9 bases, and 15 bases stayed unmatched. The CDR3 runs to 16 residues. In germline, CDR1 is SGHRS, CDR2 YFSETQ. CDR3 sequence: CASSSRAASGAGAQYF. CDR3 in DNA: TGCGCCAGCAGCTCCCGGGCCGCTAGCGGGGCCGGCGCCCAGTACTTC.